This record covers a single T cell receptor beta chain. These data are taken from a study of blood T cell repertoires in COVID-19. Study-level background: Sites in the United States, Italy and Spain provided acute and convalescent COVID-19 samples.

Authors' processing steps: Nucleated cell counts were estimated from reference gene primer amplification. The protocol was immunoSEQ multiplex PCR, while the TCRdb copy is restricted to in-frame clones and leaves out a portion. From that table come the V and J calls and clone size; the DNA was used to work out D and trimming. The sample carries 120,000 to 150,000 clones, around four fifths recorded once. The germline CDR1 and CDR2 sequences are SGHDT and YYEEEE. The V gene end was trimmed by 6 bases and the J gene end by 5 bases; junction bases not matched to a gene: 9. The CDR3 runs 15 residues. The rearrangement joins TRBV5-6 to TRBJ2-5, with 11 bases fitting TRBD2. Sequencing input: peripheral blood. The clonotype was recovered from a woman over 75 with acute or convalescent COVID-19. In DNA form, the CDR3 reads TGTGCCAGCAACCCCTGGGGACTAGCGGCGGAGACCCAGTACTTC. Its translation is CASNPWGLAAETQYF.